This is a list of T cell receptor beta chains from one sample in a study of cytomegalovirus exposure and HLA in healthy donors. Data came from immunoSEQ multiplex PCR; TCRdb stores just in-frame clones and leaves some out. The sample lists over 120,000 clones, around 80% occurring once. Sequenced: PBMCs. These receptor sequences come from a woman aged 55-75 years in good health and CMV-seropositive. Each CDR3 is given with its conserved first and last residue. Each record gives: CDR3 DNA, CDR3 protein, D gene, clone size, V gene, J gene. A D gene is named only where the DNA matches it firmly. Clone size is not always given. Where it is, it says once, few, many or a class for expanded clones.

CDR3nt: TGTGCCAGCAGCTTGGAACTGACAGGGGCAGGAAACACTGAAGCTTTCTTT; CDR3aa: CASSLELTGAGNTEAFF; d_gene: TRBD1; abundance: few; v_gene: TRBV5-6; j_gene: TRBJ1-1
CDR3nt: TGCGCCAGCAGCCAAGTGGGACAGGGGCGCTACGAGCAGTACTTC; CDR3aa: CASSQVGQGRYEQYF; d_gene: TRBD1; abundance: -; v_gene: TRBV4-3; j_gene: TRBJ2-7
CDR3nt: TGTGCCAGCAGCTTGGGGCGAGCGGGACCGTTCTCCTACAATGAGCAGTTCTTC; CDR3aa: CASSLGRAGPFSYNEQFF; d_gene: TRBD2; abundance: once; v_gene: TRBV5-6; j_gene: TRBJ2-1
CDR3nt: TGTGCCAGCAGTCCCCGGACAGAGGAAGAGACCCAGTACTTC; CDR3aa: CASSPRTEEETQYF; d_gene: -; abundance: -; v_gene: TRBV28; j_gene: TRBJ2-5
CDR3nt: TGTGCCAGCAGCTTAGACCCAGGGCAGCCCCAGCATTTT; CDR3aa: CASSLDPGQPQHF; d_gene: -; abundance: -; v_gene: TRBV7-2; j_gene: TRBJ1-5
CDR3nt: TGTGCCTGGAGTGTATTACAGGATAGCTACACCTTC; CDR3aa: CAWSVLQDSYTF; d_gene: -; abundance: -; v_gene: TRBV30; j_gene: TRBJ1-2
CDR3nt: TGTGCCAGCAGCCCCCCGGGACAGAAGTACTATGGCTACACCTTC; CDR3aa: CASSPPGQKYYGYTF; d_gene: TRBD1; abundance: once; v_gene: TRBV7-8; j_gene: TRBJ1-2
CDR3nt: TGCGCCAGCAGCTATTGGAGGACTAGCGGGAGCCATGAGCAGTTCTTC; CDR3aa: CASSYWRTSGSHEQFF; d_gene: TRBD2; abundance: -; v_gene: TRBV5-1; j_gene: TRBJ2-1
CDR3nt: TGTGCCAGCCGACTAGCACCCTCTTACGAGCAGTACTTC; CDR3aa: CASRLAPSYEQYF; d_gene: TRBD2; abundance: -; v_gene: TRBV7-2; j_gene: TRBJ2-7
CDR3nt: TGCGCCAGCAGGACTGGGACAGATTACTCCTACGAGCAGTACTTC; CDR3aa: CASRTGTDYSYEQYF; d_gene: TRBD1; abundance: -; v_gene: TRBV5-1; j_gene: TRBJ2-7
CDR3nt: TGCAGCGTGGGGACAGGGGGCAGTAATCAGCCCCAGCATTTT; CDR3aa: CSVGTGGSNQPQHF; d_gene: TRBD1; abundance: -; v_gene: TRBV29-1; j_gene: TRBJ1-5
CDR3nt: TGTGCCAGCAGAGGCGGGGACGAGCAGTACTTC; CDR3aa: CASRGGDEQYF; d_gene: -; abundance: -; v_gene: TRBV7-9; j_gene: TRBJ2-7
CDR3nt: TGTGCCGGCAGTTCACCGGGACAGGGGGACTATGGCTACACCTTC; CDR3aa: CAGSSPGQGDYGYTF; d_gene: TRBD1; abundance: -; v_gene: TRBV28; j_gene: TRBJ1-2
CDR3nt: TGTGCCAGCAGCTTAGCGTCAAACTATGGCTACACCTTC; CDR3aa: CASSLASNYGYTF; d_gene: -; abundance: -; v_gene: TRBV5-4; j_gene: TRBJ1-2
CDR3nt: TGTGCCAGCAGCTCCCCCGGGACTAGCGGAGGAACCTACGAGCAGTACTTC; CDR3aa: CASSSPGTSGGTYEQYF; d_gene: TRBD2; abundance: -; v_gene: TRBV7-9; j_gene: TRBJ2-7
CDR3nt: TGTGCCAGCAGCTTGGGGACAGGGAGTCTGGTGAACACTGAAGCTTTCTTT; CDR3aa: CASSLGTGSLVNTEAFF; d_gene: TRBD1; abundance: few; v_gene: TRBV7-8; j_gene: TRBJ1-1
CDR3nt: TGTGCCAGCAGGCGACTAGCGGGAGTTTCCGGGGAGCTGTTTTTT; CDR3aa: CASRRLAGVSGELFF; d_gene: TRBD2; abundance: -; v_gene: TRBV6-1; j_gene: TRBJ2-2
CDR3nt: TGTGCTAGCAGCTACGGGACTAGCGGGAGGTGGGGGAATGAGCAGTTCTTC; CDR3aa: CASSYGTSGRWGNEQFF; d_gene: TRBD2; abundance: once; v_gene: TRBV7-7; j_gene: TRBJ2-1
CDR3nt: TGTGCCAGTAGCGTAGCGGGAGGAGAGACCCAGTACTTC; CDR3aa: CASSVAGGETQYF; d_gene: TRBD2; abundance: -; v_gene: TRBV19; j_gene: TRBJ2-5
CDR3nt: TGTGCCAGCAGGGAGACTTGGATAGGGGAGCTGTTTTTT; CDR3aa: CASRETWIGELFF; d_gene: -; abundance: -; v_gene: TRBV2; j_gene: TRBJ2-2
CDR3nt: TGTGCCTGGAGTGGCAGGGGGCGCGGGACCAATCAGCCCCAGCATTTT; CDR3aa: CAWSGRGRGTNQPQHF; d_gene: TRBD1; abundance: few; v_gene: TRBV30; j_gene: TRBJ1-5
CDR3nt: TGCGCCAGCAGCCGCGACTCTACTTCCTACAATGAGCAGTTCTTC; CDR3aa: CASSRDSTSYNEQFF; d_gene: -; abundance: -; v_gene: TRBV4-3; j_gene: TRBJ2-1
CDR3nt: TGTGCCAGCAGCTTAGAAGTCGGGAGAGGGCGGAATGAGCAGTTCTTC; CDR3aa: CASSLEVGRGRNEQFF; d_gene: -; abundance: -; v_gene: TRBV7-2; j_gene: TRBJ2-1
CDR3nt: TGTGCCAGCAGCGCTCGGGACAGGGCGGTAGATACGCAGTATTTT; CDR3aa: CASSARDRAVDTQYF; d_gene: TRBD1; abundance: -; v_gene: TRBV9; j_gene: TRBJ2-3
CDR3nt: TGTGCCAGCAGTTCCCCACGGGGGGGAAAAAACGAGCAGTACTTC; CDR3aa: CASSSPRGGKNEQYF; d_gene: TRBD2; abundance: -; v_gene: TRBV28; j_gene: TRBJ2-7
CDR3nt: TGTGCCTGCGGGCAATACGGCTACACCTTC; CDR3aa: CACGQYGYTF; d_gene: -; abundance: -; v_gene: TRBV28; j_gene: TRBJ1-2
CDR3nt: TGCGCCAGCAGCCGAGATCCTTACAATGGGCAGTTCTTC; CDR3aa: CASSRDPYNGQFF; d_gene: -; abundance: -; v_gene: TRBV4-3; j_gene: TRBJ2-1
CDR3nt: TGCGCCAGCACTAGCGGCCCTAGCACAGATACGCAGTATTTT; CDR3aa: CASTSGPSTDTQYF; d_gene: TRBD2; abundance: -; v_gene: TRBV5-1; j_gene: TRBJ2-3
CDR3nt: TGTGCCAGAAGCTTAGCACCCCTTGGCGGTAAAGAGACCCAGTACTTC; CDR3aa: CARSLAPLGGKETQYF; d_gene: -; abundance: -; v_gene: TRBV7-5; j_gene: TRBJ2-5
CDR3nt: TGCGCCAGCAGCCTAGCGGGAGGCGCCGGGGAGCTGTTTTTT; CDR3aa: CASSLAGGAGELFF; d_gene: TRBD2; abundance: few; v_gene: TRBV4-1; j_gene: TRBJ2-2
CDR3nt: TGTGCCAGCACCAACGGAGGCCAAGAGACCCAGTACTTC; CDR3aa: CASTNGGQETQYF; d_gene: -; abundance: few; v_gene: TRBV6-6; j_gene: TRBJ2-5
CDR3nt: TGCGCCAGCAGCTTGGACGAGGTCGAGCAGTACTTC; CDR3aa: CASSLDEVEQYF; d_gene: -; abundance: -; v_gene: TRBV5-1; j_gene: TRBJ2-7
CDR3nt: TGCAGCGTTGCAACTAGCGGGAGGGTTTCCGGGGAGCTGTTTTTT; CDR3aa: CSVATSGRVSGELFF; d_gene: TRBD2; abundance: -; v_gene: TRBV29-1; j_gene: TRBJ2-2
CDR3nt: TGTGCCAGCACCCACAGGGCTGGTCAGCCCCAGCATTTT; CDR3aa: CASTHRAGQPQHF; d_gene: -; abundance: -; v_gene: TRBV28; j_gene: TRBJ1-5
CDR3nt: TGTGCCTGTCAACAGGGGCTCGAGCAGTACTTC; CDR3aa: CACQQGLEQYF; d_gene: TRBD1; abundance: -; v_gene: TRBV30; j_gene: TRBJ2-7
CDR3nt: TGTGCCAGTAGACGGACAGGGGATTACGAGCAGTACTTC; CDR3aa: CASRRTGDYEQYF; d_gene: TRBD1; abundance: -; v_gene: TRBV19; j_gene: TRBJ2-7
CDR3nt: TGCGCCAGCAGTAGGGACGCCGGGGGCGAGCAGTACTTC; CDR3aa: CASSRDAGGEQYF; d_gene: -; abundance: -; v_gene: TRBV5-1; j_gene: TRBJ2-7
CDR3nt: TGTGCCAGCAGTCGTAGCGGGAGGGCCGGTGGGGCCAACGTCCTGACTTTC; CDR3aa: CASSRSGRAGGANVLTF; d_gene: TRBD2; abundance: -; v_gene: TRBV7-3; j_gene: TRBJ2-6
CDR3nt: TGTGCCATCAAGAGGACAGGGGTGAACACCGGGGAGCTGTTTTTT; CDR3aa: CAIKRTGVNTGELFF; d_gene: TRBD1; abundance: -; v_gene: TRBV10-3; j_gene: TRBJ2-2
CDR3nt: TGTGCCAGCAGCTTAGCGCTAGGAGGGAACACTGAAGCTTTCTTT; CDR3aa: CASSLALGGNTEAFF; d_gene: -; abundance: few; v_gene: TRBV7-9; j_gene: TRBJ1-1
CDR3nt: TGTGCCAGCTCCTCAGGGAGGTATCAGCCCCAGCATTTT; CDR3aa: CASSSGRYQPQHF; d_gene: -; abundance: few; v_gene: TRBV28; j_gene: TRBJ1-5
CDR3nt: TGTGCCTTTAGGGGGGGTCTAGAGCAGCCCCAGCATTTT; CDR3aa: CAFRGGLEQPQHF; d_gene: -; abundance: few; v_gene: TRBV6-6; j_gene: TRBJ1-5